What follows describes a single T cell receptor (beta chain). The data are from a study of T-cell reconstitution after alpha-beta-depleted transplantation in children. Germline CDR1 reads KGHDR; CDR2 reads SFDVKD. Deletions cut 0 bases from V and 0 bases from J, with 11 bases between. CDR3 size: 17 residues. A library of TCRbeta sequences, prepared with unique molecular identifiers, was generated. TCRdb processed the PCR reads anew with MiXCR; each CDR3 protein has one entry. In the table there are around 400,000 distinct CDR3 sequences, 11% of which are singletons. This receptor was taken from a human donor who donated a stem cell graft to a child with acute myeloid leukemia. The sample consisted of PBMCs from the stem cell graft donor, taken from the stem cell graft. The chain couples TRBV24-1 to TRBJ1-3; D remains ambiguous. This chain's CDR3 is CATSDLHWISSGNTIYF. CDR3 DNA sequence: TGTGCCACCAGTGATTTGCACTGGATAAGCTCTGGAAACACCATATATTTT.